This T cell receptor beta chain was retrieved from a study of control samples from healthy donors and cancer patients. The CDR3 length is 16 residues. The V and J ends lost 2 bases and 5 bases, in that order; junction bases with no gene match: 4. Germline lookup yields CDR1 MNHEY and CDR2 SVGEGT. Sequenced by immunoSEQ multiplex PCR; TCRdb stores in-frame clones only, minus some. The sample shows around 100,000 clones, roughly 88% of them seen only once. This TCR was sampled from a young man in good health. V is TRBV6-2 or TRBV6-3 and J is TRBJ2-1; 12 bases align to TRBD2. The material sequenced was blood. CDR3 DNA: TGTGCCAGCAGTTACCCCGGACTAGCGGGACACAATGAGCAGTTCTTC. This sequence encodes CASSYPGLAGHNEQFF.